The T cell receptor beta chain under discussion was sequenced for a study of beta chain features in type 1 diabetes. Study-level information: Cells sorted and examined across all samples totaled 90 million to 120 million.

The authors reverse transcribed all of the isolated RNA, so sequencing captured expressed TCRB transcripts. The method was immunoSEQ multiplex PCR; TCRdb's version includes in-frame clones alone and lacks a portion of them. The sample lists 300,000 to 350,000 clones, 15% to 20% seen once, with 0.035% to 0.055% in the top ten. V lost 9 bases and J 8 bases, leaving 22 bases between the germline ends. The CDR3 consists of 14 residues. CDR1 is MGHDK and CDR2 is SYGVNS in the germline V gene. One heparinised blood draw, averaging roughly 0.11 L, came from each donor. This rearrangement joins TRBV25-1 to TRBJ1-2; D uncertain. The receptor comes from a woman aged 18-30 years in good health. Sequenced input: naive CD4+ T cells from blood. CDR3 loop: CASTHLGGAGGYTF. The DNA for the CDR3 is TGTGCCAGTACTCACCTGGGAGGCGCGGGAGGCTACACCTTC.